The source of this T cell receptor beta chain is a study of blood T cell repertoires in COVID-19. Trimming removed 10 bases from V and 8 bases from J; junction bases left unmatched: 21. Germline CDR1 reads SNHLY; CDR2 reads FYNNEI. The CDR3 covers 17 residues. Assay: immunoSEQ multiplex PCR; the TCRdb copy retains only in-frame clones and omits some. This table has about 110,000 clones, roughly 80% appearing once. The sequenced sample consisted of peripheral blood. This TCR derives from a man between 65 and 80 years old with active or convalescent COVID-19. V and J are TRBV2 and TRBJ1-4; 8 nucleotides match TRBD1. The CDR3 region is CATERGAGQGLTEKLFF. The CDR3 nucleotides read TGTGCCACAGAGCGAGGGGCTGGACAGGGTTTGACCGAAAAACTGTTTTTT.